The sequence of this T cell receptor (beta chain) was determined in a study of cytomegalovirus exposure and HLA in healthy donors. Here immunoSEQ multiplex PCR was the method, and the copy in TCRdb shows in-frame clones only, minus some. The sample shows roughly 200,000 clones, around 80% of them seen only once. The trim removed 8 bases at V and 3 bases at J, leaving 7 bases unmatched. The length of the CDR3 is 13 residues. Germline CDR1 is MNHNS and CDR2 is SASEGT. The receptor's source is a woman in her twenties or thirties in good health and CMV-seronegative. This chain uses TRBV6-1 with TRBJ2-7; the match to TRBD1 covers 7 bases. Input material: PBMCs. CDR3: CASWQGVIYEQYF. CDR3 DNA sequence: TGTGCCAGCTGGCAGGGGGTCATCTACGAGCAGTACTTC.